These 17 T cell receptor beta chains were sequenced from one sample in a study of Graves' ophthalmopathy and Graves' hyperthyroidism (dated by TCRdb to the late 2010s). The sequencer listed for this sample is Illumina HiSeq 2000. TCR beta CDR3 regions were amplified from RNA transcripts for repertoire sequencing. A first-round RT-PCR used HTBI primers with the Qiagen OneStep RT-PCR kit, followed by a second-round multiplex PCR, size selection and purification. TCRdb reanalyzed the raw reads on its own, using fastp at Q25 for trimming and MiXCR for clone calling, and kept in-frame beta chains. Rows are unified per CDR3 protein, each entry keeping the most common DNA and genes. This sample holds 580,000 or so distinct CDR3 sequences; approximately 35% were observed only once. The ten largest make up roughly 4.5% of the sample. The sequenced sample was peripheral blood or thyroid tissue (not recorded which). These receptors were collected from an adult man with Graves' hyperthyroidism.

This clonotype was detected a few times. DNA for the CDR3: TGTGCCAGCAGCTCGGTAAACCAAGAGACCCAGTACTTC. Translation gives CASSSVNQETQYF. V is TRBV7-2 and J is TRBJ2-5; D gene uncertain. V lost 4 bases, J lost 0 bases, and 6 bases lay in between. CDR1 and CDR2 from the germline V gene are SGHTA and FQGNSA. The length of the CDR3 is 13 residues.

CDR3 sequence reads: CASSSGLAETYEQYF. CDR3 in DNA: TGTGCCAGCAGCTCCGGACTAGCGGAGACCTACGAGCAGTACTTC. The V gene is TRBV11-2, the J gene TRBJ2-7, with 10 nucleotides matching TRBD2. The ends lost 4 bases at V and 2 bases at J; junction bases unmatched: 5. CDR3 size: 15 residues. CDR1 SGHAT and CDR2 FQNNGV come from the germline V gene.

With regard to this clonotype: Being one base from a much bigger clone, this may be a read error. CDR3: CASGFAPGGDKSYGYTF. CDR3 in DNA: TGTGCCAGCGGCTTTGCCCCGGGGGGGGACAAGTCATATGGCTACACCTTC. The chain couples TRBV2 to TRBJ1-2, with D possibly being TRBD1 (6 bases). The CDR3 is 17 amino acids. Trimming removed 8 bases from V and 5 bases from J, with 27 bases in between. Germline V gives CDR1 SNHLY, CDR2 FYNNEI.

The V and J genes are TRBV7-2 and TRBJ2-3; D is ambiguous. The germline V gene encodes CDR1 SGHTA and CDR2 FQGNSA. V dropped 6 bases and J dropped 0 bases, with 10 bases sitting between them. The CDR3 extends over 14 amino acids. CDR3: CASSLSKSTDTQYF. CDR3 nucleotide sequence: TGTGCCAGCAGTCTCTCCAAAAGCACAGATACGCAGTATTTT.

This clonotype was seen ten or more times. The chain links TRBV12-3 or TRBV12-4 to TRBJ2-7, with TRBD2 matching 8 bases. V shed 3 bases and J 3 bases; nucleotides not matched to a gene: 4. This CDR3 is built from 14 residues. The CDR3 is CASSFRLAGYEQYF. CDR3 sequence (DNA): TGTGCCAGCAGTTTCCGTCTAGCGGGCTACGAGCAGTACTTC.

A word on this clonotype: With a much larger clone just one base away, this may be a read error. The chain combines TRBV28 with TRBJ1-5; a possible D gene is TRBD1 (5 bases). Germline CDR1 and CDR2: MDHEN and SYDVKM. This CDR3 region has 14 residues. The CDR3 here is CASSLVQVNQLQHF. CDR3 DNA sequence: TGTGCCAGCAGTTTAGTACAGGTCAATCAGCTCCAGCATTTT.

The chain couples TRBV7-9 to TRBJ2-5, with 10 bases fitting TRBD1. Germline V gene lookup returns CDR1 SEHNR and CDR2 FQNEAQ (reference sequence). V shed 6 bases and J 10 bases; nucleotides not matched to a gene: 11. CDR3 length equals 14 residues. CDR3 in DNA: TGTGCCAGCAGTCTCCTGGGACAGGGGAGGTTCCAGTACTTC. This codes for CASSLLGQGRFQYF.

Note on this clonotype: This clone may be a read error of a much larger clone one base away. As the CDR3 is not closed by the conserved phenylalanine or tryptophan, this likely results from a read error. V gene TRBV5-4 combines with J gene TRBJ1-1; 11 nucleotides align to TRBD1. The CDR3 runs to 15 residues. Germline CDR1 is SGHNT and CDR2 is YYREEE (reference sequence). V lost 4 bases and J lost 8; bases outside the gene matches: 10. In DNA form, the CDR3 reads TGTGCCAGCAGCGCAGGGACAGGGGGAACTACCGAAGCTTTCCTT. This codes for CASSAGTGGTTEAFL.

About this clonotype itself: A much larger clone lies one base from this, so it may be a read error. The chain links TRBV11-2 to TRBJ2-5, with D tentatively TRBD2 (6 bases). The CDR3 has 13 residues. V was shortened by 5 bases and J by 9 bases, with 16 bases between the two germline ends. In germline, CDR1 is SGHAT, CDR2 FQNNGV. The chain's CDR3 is CASSVQDWEAQYF. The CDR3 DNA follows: TGTGCCAGCAGCGTTCAGGATTGGGAGGCCCAGTACTTC.

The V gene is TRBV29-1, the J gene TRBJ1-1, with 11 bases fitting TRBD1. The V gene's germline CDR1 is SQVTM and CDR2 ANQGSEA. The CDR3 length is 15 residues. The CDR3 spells CSLGGQGAFNTEAFF. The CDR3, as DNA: TGCAGTTTAGGAGGACAGGGGGCGTTTAACACTGAAGCTTTCTTT.

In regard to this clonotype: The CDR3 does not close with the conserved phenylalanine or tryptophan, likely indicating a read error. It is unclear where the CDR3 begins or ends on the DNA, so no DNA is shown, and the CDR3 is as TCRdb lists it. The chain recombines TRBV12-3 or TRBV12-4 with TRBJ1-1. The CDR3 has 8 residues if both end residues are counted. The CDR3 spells CASSERLA.

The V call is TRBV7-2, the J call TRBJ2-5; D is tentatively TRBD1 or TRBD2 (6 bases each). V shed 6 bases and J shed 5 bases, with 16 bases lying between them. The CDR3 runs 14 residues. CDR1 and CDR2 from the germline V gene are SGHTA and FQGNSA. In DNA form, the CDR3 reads TGTGCCAGCAGGAAACTAGGGGGGCCGGAGACCCAGTACTTC. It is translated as CASRKLGGPETQYF.

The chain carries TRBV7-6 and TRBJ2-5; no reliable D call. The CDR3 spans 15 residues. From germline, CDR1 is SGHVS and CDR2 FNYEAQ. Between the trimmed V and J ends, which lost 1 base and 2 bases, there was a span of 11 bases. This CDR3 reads CASSLGERNQETQYF. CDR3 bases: TGTGCCAGCAGCTTAGGAGAAAGGAATCAAGAGACCCAGTACTTC.

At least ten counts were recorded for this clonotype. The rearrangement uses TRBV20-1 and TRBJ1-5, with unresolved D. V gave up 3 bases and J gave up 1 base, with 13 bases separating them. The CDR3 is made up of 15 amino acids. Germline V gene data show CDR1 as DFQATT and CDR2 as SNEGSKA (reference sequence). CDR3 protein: CSASTGGLSNQPQHF. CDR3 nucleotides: TGCAGTGCTAGCACGGGAGGCTTGAGCAATCAGCCCCAGCATTTT.

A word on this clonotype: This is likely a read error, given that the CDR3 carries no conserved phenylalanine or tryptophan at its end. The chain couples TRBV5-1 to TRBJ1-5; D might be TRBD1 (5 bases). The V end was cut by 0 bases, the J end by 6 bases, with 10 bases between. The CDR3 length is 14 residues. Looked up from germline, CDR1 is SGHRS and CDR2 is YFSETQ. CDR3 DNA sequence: TGCGCCAGCAGCTTGGCTGGGACTTCTCAGCCCCAGCATCTT. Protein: CASSLAGTSQPQHL.

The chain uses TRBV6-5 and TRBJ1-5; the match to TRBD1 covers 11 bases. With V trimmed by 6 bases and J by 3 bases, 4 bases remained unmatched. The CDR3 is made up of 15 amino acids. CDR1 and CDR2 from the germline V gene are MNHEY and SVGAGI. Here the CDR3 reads CASRGTGGFNQPQHF. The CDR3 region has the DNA TGTGCCAGCAGAGGGACAGGGGGTTTCAATCAGCCCCAGCATTTT.

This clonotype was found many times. The CDR3 coding sequence is TGCAGCGTTGACCCGACAGGCGGTGGCTACACCTTC. It specifies CSVDPTGGGYTF. The rearrangement joins TRBV29-1 to TRBJ1-2, with TRBD1 as a possible D gene (6 bases). The germline gives CDR1 SQVTM, CDR2 ANQGSEA. With 3 bases removed from V and 7 bases from J, the gap between germline ends came to 12 bases. This CDR3 has 12 amino acids.